Listed below are T cell receptor beta chains from one sample, sequenced in a study of blood T cell repertoires in COVID-19. Measured with immunoSEQ multiplex PCR; TCRdb has only the in-frame clones, and not every one. The sample lists around 60,000 clones, around 83% occurring once. Material: peripheral blood. The receptors derive from a middle-aged man with COVID-19, enrolled during active disease. Both conserved end residues are part of each CDR3. The D gene is left open where the match is weak. Expanded clones are given a class, and other clones once, few, many or no size at all.

D gene,clone size,V gene,J gene,CDR3 protein,CDR3 DNA
NA,NA,TRBV19,TRBJ1-2,CASSRNGDAYGYGYTF,TGTGCCAGTAGTAGGAACGGAGACGCCTATGGCTATGGCTACACCTTC
NA,few,TRBV21-1,TRBJ2-7,CASSKTEEAELYEQYF,TGTGCCAGCAGCAAAACGGAGGAGGCAGAGCTTTACGAGCAGTACTTC
TRBD1,NA,TRBV19,TRBJ2-1,CASSIGGTGRTKQFF,TGTGCCAGTAGTATCGGGGGGACAGGGAGGACGAAGCAGTTCTTC
NA,NA,TRBV4-3,TRBJ1-5,CASSQDGGQPQHF,TGCGCCAGCAGCCAAGACGGGGGTCAGCCCCAGCATTTT
NA,NA,TRBV9,TRBJ2-1,CASSVASLNEQFF,TGTGCCAGCAGCGTAGCTTCCCTCAATGAGCAGTTCTTC
NA,NA,TRBV28,TRBJ1-1,CAGLRRGDTEAFF,TGTGCCGGTTTGAGACGGGGAGACACTGAAGCTTTCTTT
TRBD2,NA,TRBV6-6,TRBJ2-3,CASSLGLAGGPGDTQYF,TGTGCCAGCAGTCTGGGACTAGCGGGAGGGCCGGGAGATACGCAGTATTTT
TRBD1,NA,TRBV2,TRBJ2-7,CASRGTGAVWEQYF,TGTGCCAGCAGAGGGACAGGGGCTGTCTGGGAGCAGTACTTC
TRBD1,NA,TRBV4-1,TRBJ1-6,CASSQNGGQGSKSSYNSPLHF,TGCGCCAGCAGCCAGAACGGGGGACAGGGGTCTAAAAGCTCCTATAATTCACCCCTCCACTTT
TRBD1,NA,TRBV24-1,TRBJ2-3,CATSEHFGTGGFGDTQYF,TGTGCCACCAGTGAGCATTTTGGGACAGGGGGCTTCGGAGATACGCAGTATTTT
NA,NA,TRBV19,TRBJ1-1,CATRDRSHTEAFF,TGTGCCACCCGCGATAGGAGCCACACTGAAGCTTTCTTT
TRBD1,NA,TRBV29-1,TRBJ2-5,CSVRQGALETQYF,TGCAGCGTCCGACAGGGGGCTTTGGAGACCCAGTACTTC
TRBD1,once,TRBV3-1/TRBV3-2,TRBJ1-1,CASAGQGLKAFF,TGTGCCAGTGCGGGACAGGGCCTGAAAGCTTTCTTT
NA,NA,TRBV4-3,TRBJ2-1,CASSRGDPWGDEQFF,TGCGCCAGCAGCCGCGGGGACCCCTGGGGCGATGAGCAGTTCTTC
NA,NA,TRBV6-5,TRBJ2-7,CASIPRMGAIYEQYF,TGTGCCAGCATCCCCCGGATGGGGGCGATATACGAGCAGTACTTC
TRBD1,NA,TRBV25-1,TRBJ2-5,CASGGQGSPYQETQYF,TGTGCCAGCGGGGGACAGGGGTCCCCGTACCAAGAGACCCAGTACTTC
NA,once,TRBV2,TRBJ1-1,CASSDPTRVGANTEAFF,TGTGCCAGCAGTGACCCCACCAGGGTCGGTGCGAACACTGAAGCTTTCTTT
NA,NA,TRBV7-2,TRBJ2-7,CASSSWDSPKGSYEQYF,TGTGCCAGCAGCTCTTGGGACTCCCCAAAGGGCTCCTACGAGCAGTACTTC
NA,NA,TRBV16,TRBJ1-5,CASSQYTTNQPQHF,TGTGCCAGCAGCCAATATACCACTAATCAGCCCCAGCATTTT
NA,NA,TRBV7-2,TRBJ2-5,CASSLEGSERETQYF,TGTGCCAGCAGCTTAGAAGGCAGCGAGAGGGAGACCCAGTACTTC
NA,few,TRBV4-2,TRBJ1-3,CASSQGPGDGGNTIYF,TGTGCCAGCAGCCAAGGGCCGGGAGATGGAGGAAACACCATATATTTT
NA,NA,TRBV5-1,TRBJ2-2,CASSLLGTPNTGELFF,TGCGCCAGCAGCTTGTTGGGCACCCCGAACACCGGGGAGCTGTTTTTT
NA,NA,TRBV30,TRBJ2-7,CARESEGSATYEQYF,TGTGCCAGAGAATCCGAGGGTAGTGCGACCTACGAGCAGTACTTC
NA,once,TRBV7-5,TRBJ1-6,CARSNRGQGDGNSPLHF,TGTGCCAGATCCAACCGCGGACAGGGGGACGGTAATTCACCCCTCCACTTT
TRBD1,NA,TRBV3-1/TRBV3-2,TRBJ1-5,CASSHGTVNQPQHF,TGTGCCAGCAGCCACGGGACAGTCAATCAGCCCCAGCATTTT
NA,few,TRBV28,TRBJ2-5,CASRQGLRETQYF,TGTGCCAGCAGGCAGGGGTTAAGAGAGACCCAGTACTTC
NA,NA,TRBV19,TRBJ2-1,CASVSGYNEQFF,TGTGCCTCGGTATCGGGCTACAATGAGCAGTTCTTC
NA,NA,TRBV6-5,TRBJ1-1,CASSYSLGGVNTEAFF,TGTGCCAGCAGTTACTCGCTAGGGGGGGTGAACACTGAAGCTTTCTTT
TRBD2,NA,TRBV7-2,TRBJ2-5,CASSLVVAGGFETQYF,TGTGCCAGCAGCTTAGTAGTAGCGGGAGGGTTTGAGACCCAGTACTTC
NA,NA,TRBV30,TRBJ2-2,CAWRETGVWTGELFF,TGTGCCTGGAGAGAAACGGGAGTTTGGACCGGGGAGCTGTTTTTT
NA,NA,TRBV27,TRBJ2-1,CASSFVDSDNEQFF,TGTGCCAGCAGTTTTGTGGACTCCGACAATGAGCAGTTCTTC
NA,once,TRBV28,TRBJ2-7,CASSSIDRSYEQYF,TGTGCCAGCAGTTCTATCGACAGGTCCTACGAGCAGTACTTC
NA,NA,TRBV6-1,TRBJ2-3,CASSGRRSLKTDTQYF,TGTGCCAGCAGTGGGAGACGGTCGCTGAAGACAGATACGCAGTATTTT
TRBD1,NA,TRBV10-3,TRBJ1-3,CASGTGDF,TGTGCCAGCGGGACAGGGGATTTT
NA,NA,TRBV28,TRBJ2-7,CASATDAYEQYF,TGTGCCTCCGCGACAGACGCCTACGAGCAGTACTTC
NA,NA,TRBV20-1,TRBJ2-1,CSGDRANEQFF,TGCAGTGGCGACAGAGCTAATGAGCAGTTCTTC
TRBD2,few,TRBV4-2,TRBJ2-7,CASSQAASSGSSYEQYF,TGTGCCAGCAGCCAAGCTGCCTCTAGCGGCAGCTCCTACGAGCAGTACTTC
TRBD2,NA,TRBV9,TRBJ2-1,CASSRTSGSHDEQFF,TGTGCCAGCAGCCGTACTAGCGGGAGCCATGATGAGCAGTTCTTC
NA,NA,TRBV6-1,TRBJ1-5,CASSVVPNFGSNQPQHF,TGTGCCAGCAGTGTCGTCCCCAACTTTGGTAGCAATCAGCCCCAGCATTTT
TRBD1,once,TRBV12-3/TRBV12-4,TRBJ1-2,CASRKGQAYGYTF,TGTGCCAGCAGAAAGGGACAGGCCTATGGCTACACCTTC
NA,once,TRBV6-5,TRBJ2-3,CASRSSYPATDTQYF,TGTGCCAGCAGGTCTTCCTACCCTGCCACAGATACGCAGTATTTT
TRBD1,NA,TRBV4-3,TRBJ2-7,CASSQLDRGGSEQYF,TGCGCCAGCAGCCAATTGGACAGGGGAGGCTCCGAGCAGTACTTC
NA,NA,TRBV28,TRBJ2-3,CASSRLSGSTDTQYF,TGTGCCAGCAGTCGTCTGAGCGGAAGCACAGATACGCAGTATTTT
TRBD2,NA,TRBV11-3,TRBJ2-1,CASSFGGSGRSYNEQFF,TGTGCCAGCAGCTTCGGGGGAAGCGGGAGGTCCTACAATGAGCAGTTCTTC
NA,NA,TRBV1,TRBJ2-5,CTSSQELRTSGSRKTQYF,TGCACCAGCAGCCAAGAGCTAAGGACTAGCGGGAGTAGGAAGACCCAGTACTTC
NA,NA,TRBV19,TRBJ2-2,CASKGSPTGELFF,TGTGCCAGTAAGGGGTCCCCCACCGGGGAGCTGTTTTTT
NA,NA,TRBV7-3,TRBJ2-3,CASSLHGGVTDTQYF,TGTGCCAGCAGCTTACATGGCGGAGTCACAGATACGCAGTATTTT
NA,NA,TRBV28,TRBJ1-5,CASSPVPLYSNQPQHF,TGTGCCAGCAGTCCGGTTCCCTTATATAGCAATCAGCCCCAGCATTTT
TRBD1,NA,TRBV5-4,TRBJ1-4,CASSLKGTGDEKLFF,TGTGCCAGCAGCTTGAAGGGGACAGGGGATGAAAAACTGTTTTTT